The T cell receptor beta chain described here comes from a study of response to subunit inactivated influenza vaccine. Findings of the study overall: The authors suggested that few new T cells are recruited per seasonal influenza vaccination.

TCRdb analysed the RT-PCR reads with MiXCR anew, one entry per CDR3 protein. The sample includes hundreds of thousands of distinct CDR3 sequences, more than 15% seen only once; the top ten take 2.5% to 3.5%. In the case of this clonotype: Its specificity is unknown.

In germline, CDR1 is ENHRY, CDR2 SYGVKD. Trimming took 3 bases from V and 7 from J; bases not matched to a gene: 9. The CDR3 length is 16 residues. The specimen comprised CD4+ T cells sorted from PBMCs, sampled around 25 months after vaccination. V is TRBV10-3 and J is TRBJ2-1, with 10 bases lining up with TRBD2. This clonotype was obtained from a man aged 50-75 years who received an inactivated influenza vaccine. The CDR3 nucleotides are TGTGCCATCAGTGAAAGGCTAGCGGGAGCTGGGAATGAGCAGTTCTTC. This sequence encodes CAISERLAGAGNEQFF.